This TCR beta chain was sequenced during a study of cytomegalovirus exposure and HLA in healthy donors. About the research overall: An early data release held around 80 million unique TCRs from HLA-typed donors. Study results and limitations: It was only CMV serostatus that was available as immune exposure information. Later analysis identified 16,000 or so TCR beta sequences associated with HLA alleles, using a false discovery rate threshold of 0.05.

Details on this clone: Its matching antigen is unknown.

Primers for the PCR totalled 60 Vbeta and 13 Jbeta. In the original workflow: Later, roughly 80 million unique TCR beta chains were counted in an analysis, and some 9.9 million of them were shared. Clones were read by immunoSEQ multiplex PCR, and TCRdb kept only the in-frame ones, dropping some. V, J and clone size are those of that table, while D and trimming were read from the DNA. The data hold over 200,000 clones, with 82% observed a single time. The germline V gene encodes CDR1 SGHKS and CDR2 YYEKEE (reference sequence). The V and J ends lost 4 bases and 4 bases, in that order; junction bases with no gene match: 5. The CDR3 is made up of 13 amino acids.

The clonotype was recovered from a middle-aged man in good health and CMV-seropositive. Sequenced input: PBMCs. The rearrangement uses TRBV5-5 and TRBJ2-7; 7 nucleotides match TRBD1. The CDR3 nucleotides are TGTGCCAGCAGCGTGACAGGGTCGTACGAGCAGTACGTC. This sequence encodes CASSVTGSYEQYV.